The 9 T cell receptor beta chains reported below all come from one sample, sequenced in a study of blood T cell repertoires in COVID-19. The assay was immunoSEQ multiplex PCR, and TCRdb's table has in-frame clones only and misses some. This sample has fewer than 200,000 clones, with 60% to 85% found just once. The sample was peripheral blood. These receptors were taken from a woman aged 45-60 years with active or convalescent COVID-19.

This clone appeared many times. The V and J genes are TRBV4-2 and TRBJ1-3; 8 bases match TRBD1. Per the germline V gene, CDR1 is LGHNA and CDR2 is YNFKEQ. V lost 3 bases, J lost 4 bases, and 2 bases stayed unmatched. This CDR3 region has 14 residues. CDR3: CASSHGQGGNTIYF. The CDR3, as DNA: TGTGCCAGCAGCCATGGACAGGGCGGAAACACCATATATTTT.

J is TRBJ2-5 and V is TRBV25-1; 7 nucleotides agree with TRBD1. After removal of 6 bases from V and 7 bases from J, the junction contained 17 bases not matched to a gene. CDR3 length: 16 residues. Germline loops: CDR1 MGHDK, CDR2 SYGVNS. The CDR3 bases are TGTGCCAGCAGGCACTCCGGACAGGTACCAGGGGCGACCCAGTACTTC. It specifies CASRHSGQVPGATQYF.

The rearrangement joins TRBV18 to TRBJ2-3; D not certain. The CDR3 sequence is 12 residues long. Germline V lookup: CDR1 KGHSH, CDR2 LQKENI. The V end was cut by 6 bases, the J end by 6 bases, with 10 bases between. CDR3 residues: CASSPLADTQYF. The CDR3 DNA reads TGTGCCAGCTCCCCCCTCGCGGATACGCAGTATTTT.

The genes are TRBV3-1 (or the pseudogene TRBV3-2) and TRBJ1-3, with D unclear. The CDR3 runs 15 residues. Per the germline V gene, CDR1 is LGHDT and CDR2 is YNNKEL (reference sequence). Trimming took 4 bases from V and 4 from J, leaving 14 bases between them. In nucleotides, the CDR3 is TGTGCCAGCAGCCCCCCGGGCAGCGGCGGAAACACCATATATTTT. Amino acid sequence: CASSPPGSGGNTIYF.

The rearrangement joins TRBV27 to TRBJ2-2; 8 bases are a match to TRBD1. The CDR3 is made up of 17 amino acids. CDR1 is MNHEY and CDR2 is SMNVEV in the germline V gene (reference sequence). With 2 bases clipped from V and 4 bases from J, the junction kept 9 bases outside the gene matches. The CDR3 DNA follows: TGTGCCAGCAGTTTAGGGCAGGGGGCGATTGGCACCGGGGAGCTGTTTTTT. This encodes CASSLGQGAIGTGELFF.

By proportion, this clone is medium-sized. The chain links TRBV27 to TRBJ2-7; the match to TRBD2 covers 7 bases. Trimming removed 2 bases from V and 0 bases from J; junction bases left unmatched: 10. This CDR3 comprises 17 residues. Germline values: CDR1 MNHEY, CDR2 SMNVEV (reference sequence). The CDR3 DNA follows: TGTGCCAGCAGTTTAGAGGGAGGGGTCCCCCTCTCCTACGAGCAGTACTTC. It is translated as CASSLEGGVPLSYEQYF.

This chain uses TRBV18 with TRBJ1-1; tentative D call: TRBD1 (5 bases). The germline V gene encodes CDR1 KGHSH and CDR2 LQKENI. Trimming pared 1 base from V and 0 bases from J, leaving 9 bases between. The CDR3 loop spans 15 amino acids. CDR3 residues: CASSPRQRMNTEAFF. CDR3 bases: TGTGCCAGCTCACCACGACAGAGGATGAACACTGAAGCTTTCTTT.

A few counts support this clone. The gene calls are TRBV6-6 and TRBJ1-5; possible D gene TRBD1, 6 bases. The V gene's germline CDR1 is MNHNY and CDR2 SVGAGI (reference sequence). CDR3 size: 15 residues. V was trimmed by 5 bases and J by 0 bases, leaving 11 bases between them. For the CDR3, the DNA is TGTGCCAGCAGTCAGGACAGTCTTAGCAATCAGCCCCAGCATTTT. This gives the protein CASSQDSLSNQPQHF.

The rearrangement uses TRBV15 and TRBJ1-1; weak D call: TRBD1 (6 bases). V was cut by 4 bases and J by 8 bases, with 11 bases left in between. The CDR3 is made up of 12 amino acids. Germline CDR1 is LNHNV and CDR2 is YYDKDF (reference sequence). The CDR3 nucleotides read TGTGCCACCAGCATCCCCAGGGGAGAAGCTTTCTTT. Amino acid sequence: CATSIPRGEAFF.